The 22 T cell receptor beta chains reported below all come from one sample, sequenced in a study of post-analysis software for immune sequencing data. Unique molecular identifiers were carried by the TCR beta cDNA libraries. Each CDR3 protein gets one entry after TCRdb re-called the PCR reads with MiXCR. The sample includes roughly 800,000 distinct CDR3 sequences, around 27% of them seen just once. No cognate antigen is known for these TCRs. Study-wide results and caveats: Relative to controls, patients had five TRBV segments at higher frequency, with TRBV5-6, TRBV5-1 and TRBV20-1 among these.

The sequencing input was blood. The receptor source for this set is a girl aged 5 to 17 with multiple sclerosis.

CDR3 bases: TGCAGTGCTAGGACAGTCCCTGGCTATGAGCAGTTCTTC. It is translated as CSARTVPGYEQFF. This chain links TRBV20-1 with TRBJ2-1; D may be TRBD1 (5 bases). Germline CDR1 and CDR2: DFQATT and SNEGSKA (reference sequence). CDR3 size: 13 residues. V lost 3 bases, J lost 8 bases, and 14 bases lay in between.

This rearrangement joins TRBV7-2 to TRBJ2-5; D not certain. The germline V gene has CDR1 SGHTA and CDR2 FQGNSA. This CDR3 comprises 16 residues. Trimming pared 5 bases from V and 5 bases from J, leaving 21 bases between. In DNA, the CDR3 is TGTGCCAGCAGCCTCCTCGGGCAGTTGGAGTGGGAGACCCAGTACTTC. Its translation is CASSLLGQLEWETQYF.

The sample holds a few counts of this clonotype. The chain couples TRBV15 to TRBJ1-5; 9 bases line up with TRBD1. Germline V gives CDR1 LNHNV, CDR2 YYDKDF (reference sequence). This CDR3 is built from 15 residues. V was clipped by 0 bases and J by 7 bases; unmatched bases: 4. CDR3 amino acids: CATSRDSGTGQPQHF. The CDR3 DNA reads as TGTGCCACCAGCAGAGATAGTGGGACAGGGCAGCCCCAGCATTTT. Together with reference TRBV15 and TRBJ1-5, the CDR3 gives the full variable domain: DAMVIQNPRYQVTQFGKPVTLSCSQTLNHNVMYWYQQKSSQAPKLLFHYYDKDFNNEADTPDNFQSRRPNTSFCFLDIRSPGLGDTAMYLCATSRDSGTGQPQHFGDGTRLSIL.

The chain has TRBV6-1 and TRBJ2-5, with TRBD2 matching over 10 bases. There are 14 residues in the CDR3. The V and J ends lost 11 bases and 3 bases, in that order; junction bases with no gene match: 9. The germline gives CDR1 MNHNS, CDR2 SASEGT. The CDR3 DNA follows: TGTGCCGGGACCCACGGACTAGCGGAAGAGACCCAGTACTTC. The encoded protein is CAGTHGLAEETQYF.

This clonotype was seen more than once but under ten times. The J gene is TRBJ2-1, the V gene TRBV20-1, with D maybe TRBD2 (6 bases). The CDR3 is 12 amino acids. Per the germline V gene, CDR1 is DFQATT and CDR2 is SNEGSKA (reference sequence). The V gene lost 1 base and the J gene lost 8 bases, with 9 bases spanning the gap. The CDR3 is CSARVRGYEQFF. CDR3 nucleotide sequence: TGCAGTGCTAGAGTCCGGGGGTATGAGCAGTTCTTC.

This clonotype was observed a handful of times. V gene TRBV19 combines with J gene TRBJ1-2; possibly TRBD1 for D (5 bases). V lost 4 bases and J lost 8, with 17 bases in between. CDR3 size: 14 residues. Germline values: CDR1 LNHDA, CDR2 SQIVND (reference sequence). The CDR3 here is CASSRGRGLEGYTF. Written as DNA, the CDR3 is TGTGCCAGTAGTAGAGGCCGGGGACTTGAAGGCTACACCTTC.

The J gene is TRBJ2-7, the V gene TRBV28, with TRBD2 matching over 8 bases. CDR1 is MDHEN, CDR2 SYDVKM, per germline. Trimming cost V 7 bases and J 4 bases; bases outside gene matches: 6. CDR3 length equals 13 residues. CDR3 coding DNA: TGTGCCAGCACCCCAGCGGGAGTATACGAGCAGTACTTC. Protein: CASTPAGVYEQYF.

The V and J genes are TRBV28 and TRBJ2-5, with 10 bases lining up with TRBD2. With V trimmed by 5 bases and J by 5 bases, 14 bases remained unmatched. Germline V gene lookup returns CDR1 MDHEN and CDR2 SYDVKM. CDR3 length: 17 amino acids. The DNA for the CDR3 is TGTGCCAGCAGTCTCCTCCATAGCGGGAGGAGAGTGGAGACCCAGTACTTC. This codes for CASSLLHSGRRVETQYF. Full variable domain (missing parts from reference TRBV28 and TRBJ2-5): DVKVTQSSRYLVKRTGEKVFLECVQDMDHENMFWYRQDPGLGLRLIYFSYDVKMKEKGDIPEGYSVSREKKERFSLILESASTNQTSMYLCASSLLHSGRRVETQYFGPGTRLLVL.

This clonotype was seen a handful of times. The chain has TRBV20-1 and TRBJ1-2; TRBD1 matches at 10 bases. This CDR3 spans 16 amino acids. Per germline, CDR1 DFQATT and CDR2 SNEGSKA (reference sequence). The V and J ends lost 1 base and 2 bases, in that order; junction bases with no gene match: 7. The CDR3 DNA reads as TGCAGTGCTAGAGTTACCGGGACAGGGGAAAACTATGGCTACACCTTC. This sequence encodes CSARVTGTGENYGYTF.

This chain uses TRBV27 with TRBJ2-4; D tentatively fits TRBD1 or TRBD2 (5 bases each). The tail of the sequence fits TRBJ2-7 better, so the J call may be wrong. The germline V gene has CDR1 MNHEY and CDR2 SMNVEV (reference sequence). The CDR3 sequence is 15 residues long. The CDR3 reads CASSLRGLGPYEQYF. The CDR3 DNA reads TGTGCCAGCAGTTTACGGGGATTGGGACCCTACGAGCAGTACTTC.

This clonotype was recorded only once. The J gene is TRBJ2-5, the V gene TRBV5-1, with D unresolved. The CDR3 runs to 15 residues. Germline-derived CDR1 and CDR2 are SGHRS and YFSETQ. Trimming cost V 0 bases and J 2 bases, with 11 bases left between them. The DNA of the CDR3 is TGCGCCAGCAGCTTGGGTGATGGGGTACAAGAGACCCAGTACTTC. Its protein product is CASSLGDGVQETQYF.

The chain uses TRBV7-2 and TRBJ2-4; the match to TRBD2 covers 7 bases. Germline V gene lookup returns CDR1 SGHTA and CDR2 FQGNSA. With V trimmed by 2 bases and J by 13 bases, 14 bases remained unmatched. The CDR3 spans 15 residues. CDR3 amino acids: CASSLLPSGVYEQYF. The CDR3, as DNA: TGTGCCAGCAGCTTATTGCCCAGCGGGGTCTATGAGCAGTACTTC.

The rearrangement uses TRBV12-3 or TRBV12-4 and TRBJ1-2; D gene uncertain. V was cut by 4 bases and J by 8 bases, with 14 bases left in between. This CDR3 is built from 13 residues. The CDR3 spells CASSSTPAWGYTF. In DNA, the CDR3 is TGTGCCAGCAGTTCAACGCCTGCTTGGGGCTACACCTTC.

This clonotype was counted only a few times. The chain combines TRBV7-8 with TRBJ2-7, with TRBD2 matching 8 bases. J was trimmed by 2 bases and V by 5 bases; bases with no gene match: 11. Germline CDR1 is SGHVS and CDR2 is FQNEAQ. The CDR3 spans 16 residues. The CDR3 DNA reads TGTGCCAGCAGCGTAAGGCCCGCGGGAGGACCCTACGAGCAGTACTTC. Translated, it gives CASSVRPAGGPYEQYF.

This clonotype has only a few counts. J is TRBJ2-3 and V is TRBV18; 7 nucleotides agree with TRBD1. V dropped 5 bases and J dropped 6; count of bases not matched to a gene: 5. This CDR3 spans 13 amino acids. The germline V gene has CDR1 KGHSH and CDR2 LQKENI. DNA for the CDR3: TGTGCCAGCTCAGACAGGGTGTTGGATACGCAGTATTTT. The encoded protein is CASSDRVLDTQYF. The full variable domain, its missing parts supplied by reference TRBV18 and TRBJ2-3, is NAGVMQNPRHLVRRRGQEARLRCSPMKGHSHVYWYRQLPEEGLKFMVYLQKENIIDESGMPKERFSAEFPKEGPSILRIQQVVRGDSAAYFCASSDRVLDTQYFGPGTRLTVL.

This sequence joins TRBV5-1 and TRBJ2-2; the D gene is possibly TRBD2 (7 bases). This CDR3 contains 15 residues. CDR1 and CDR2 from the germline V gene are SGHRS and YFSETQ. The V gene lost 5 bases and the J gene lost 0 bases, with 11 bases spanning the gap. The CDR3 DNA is TGCGCCAGCAGTGGGGGGGCGACGAACACCGGGGAGCTGTTTTTT. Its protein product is CASSGGATNTGELFF.

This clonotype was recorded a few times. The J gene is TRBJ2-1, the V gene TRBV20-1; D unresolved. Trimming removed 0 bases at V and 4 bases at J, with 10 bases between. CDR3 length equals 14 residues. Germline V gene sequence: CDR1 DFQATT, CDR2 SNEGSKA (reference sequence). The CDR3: CSAREMRLYNEQFF. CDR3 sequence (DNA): TGCAGTGCTAGAGAAATGCGGCTGTACAATGAGCAGTTCTTC.

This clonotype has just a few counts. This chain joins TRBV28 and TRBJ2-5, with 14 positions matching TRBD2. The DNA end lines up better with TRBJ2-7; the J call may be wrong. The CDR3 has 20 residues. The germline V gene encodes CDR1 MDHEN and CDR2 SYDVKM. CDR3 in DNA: TGTGCCAGCAGTCGCATCCGGTTCGGGACTAGCGGGAGCCGGTCTCGCGAGCAGTACTTC. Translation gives CASSRIRFGTSGSRSREQYF.

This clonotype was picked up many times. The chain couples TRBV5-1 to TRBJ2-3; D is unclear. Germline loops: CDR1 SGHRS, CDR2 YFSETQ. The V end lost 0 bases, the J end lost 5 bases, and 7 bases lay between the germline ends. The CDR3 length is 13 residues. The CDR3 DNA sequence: TGCGCCAGCAGCTTGGACGGGCGAGATACGCAGTATTTT. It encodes CASSLDGRDTQYF. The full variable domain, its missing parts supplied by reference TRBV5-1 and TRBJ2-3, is KAGVTQTPRYLIKTRGQQVTLSCSPISGHRSVSWYQQTPGQGLQFLFEYFSETQRNKGNFPGRFSGRQFSNSRSEMNVSTLELGDSALYLCASSLDGRDTQYFGPGTRLTVL.

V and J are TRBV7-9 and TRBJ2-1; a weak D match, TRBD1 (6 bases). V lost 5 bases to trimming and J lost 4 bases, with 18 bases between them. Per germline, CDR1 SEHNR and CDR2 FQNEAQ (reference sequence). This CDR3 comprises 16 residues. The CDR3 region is CASSPLPRTDYNEQFF. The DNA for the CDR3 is TGTGCCAGCAGCCCCCTCCCCAGGACAGATTACAATGAGCAGTTCTTC.

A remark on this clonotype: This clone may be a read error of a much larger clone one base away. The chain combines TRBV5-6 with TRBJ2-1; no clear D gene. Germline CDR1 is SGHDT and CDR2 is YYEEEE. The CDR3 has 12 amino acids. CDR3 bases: TGTGCCGGCAGCCATGGTCGCACTGAGCAGTTCTTC. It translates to CAGSHGRTEQFF.

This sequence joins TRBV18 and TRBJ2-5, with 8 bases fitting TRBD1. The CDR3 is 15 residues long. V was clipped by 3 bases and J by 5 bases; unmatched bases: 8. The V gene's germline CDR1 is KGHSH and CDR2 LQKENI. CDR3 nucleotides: TGTGCCAGCTCACCGGGACAGGATGTTTCGGAGACCCAGTACTTC. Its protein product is CASSPGQDVSETQYF.